The source of this T cell receptor (beta chain) is a study of blood T cell repertoires in COVID-19. Across the study: The study drew acute and convalescent COVID-19 samples from the United States, Italy and Spain.

CDR3 length: 15 amino acids. The germline V gene encodes CDR1 SGHRS and CDR2 YFSETQ. V was clipped by 5 bases and J by 4 bases, with 18 bases between them. Source study methods: Nucleated cell counts were estimated from reference gene primer amplification. This table comes from immunoSEQ multiplex PCR, and its TCRdb copy is limited to in-frame clones, with some not included. Clone size and the V and J calls come from that table; the DNA yielded D and trimming. The sample lists around 250,000 clones, 80% to 90% occurring once. This clonotype was sampled from a woman aged 45-65 years who had been exposed to COVID-19. The rearrangement links TRBV5-1 to TRBJ2-5; a possible D gene is TRBD2 (7 bases). Sequencing was carried out using PBMCs or T cells enriched from blood (not recorded which). For the CDR3, the DNA is TGCGCCAGCAGTACGGGGGGCTCTCTCCGAGAGACCCAGTACTTC. Translating it yields CASSTGGSLRETQYF. The full variable domain, completed using reference TRBV5-1 and TRBJ2-5, is KAGVTQTPRYLIKTRGQQVTLSCSPISGHRSVSWYQQTPGQGLQFLFEYFSETQRNKGNFPGRFSGRQFSNSRSEMNVSTLELGDSALYLCASSTGGSLRETQYFGPGTRLLVL.